This T cell receptor (beta chain) stems from a study of OX40 agonist ivuxolimab in advanced cancers. Study in general: Those treated in dose escalation had hepatocellular carcinoma, melanoma, renal cell cancer or head and neck cancer. Prior anti-PD-1, anti-PD-L1 or anti-CTLA-4 therapy was allowed; around 40% had some.

Of note for this clone: The target antigen is unknown.

The timepoints at which blood was sampled were baseline, cycle 4 day 1, and cycle 7 day 1. Clones were sequenced by immunoSEQ multiplex PCR, and TCRdb holds only the in-frame ones, with some missing. The sample consists of tens of thousands of clones, 80% to 95% of them appearing once. V lost 0 bases to trimming and J lost 0 bases; unmatched junction nucleotides: 4. The germline V gene encodes CDR1 KGHSH and CDR2 LQKENI. The CDR3 contains 18 residues. Study findings and constraints: Both blood CD4+ and CD8+ T cells showed clonal growth by week 6 at 0.1 to 3.0 mg/kg.

The sequencing here drew on CD4+ or CD8+ T cells sorted from blood, taken in a trial of the OX40 agonist ivuxolimab. This clonotype was obtained from an adult with an advanced solid tumor such as melanoma, head and neck, liver or kidney cancer. The genes are TRBV18 and TRBJ2-2; 10 positions match TRBD1. Here the CDR3 DNA reads TGTGCCAGCTCACCACCTATAGGACAGGGGGCGAACACCGGGGAGCTGTTTTTT. This codes for CASSPPIGQGANTGELFF.